A single sample is the source of the 20 T cell receptor beta chains below, sequenced in a study of T-cell reconstitution after alpha-beta-depleted transplantation in children. Using unique molecular identifiers, the investigators prepared the TCRbeta library. TCRdb processed the PCR reads anew with MiXCR; each CDR3 protein has one entry. The table shows about 19,000 distinct CDR3 sequences, with 13% occurring only once. Sequencing was performed on PBMCs, mostly from graft donor cells, taken 60 days after TCRalphabeta/CD19-depleted stem cell transplant. These receptors came from a female patient between 2 and 10 years old who had a stem cell transplant for congenital amegakaryocytic thrombocytopenia, so the T cells may come from the graft donor.

This clonotype was seen ten or more times. This chain links TRBV4-1 with TRBJ2-6; 7 bases match TRBD1. V shed 4 bases, J shed 0 bases, and the junction held 12 bases outside the gene matches. The CDR3 runs 19 residues. CDR1 is MGHRA and CDR2 is YSYEKL in the germline V gene. This CDR3 reads CASSPRSGTADSGANVLTF. CDR3 coding DNA: TGCGCCAGCAGCCCTCGCTCCGGGACAGCGGACTCTGGGGCCAACGTCCTGACTTTC.

This clonotype was recorded at least ten times. J is TRBJ2-1 and V is TRBV9; D is uncertain. Germline V gene sequence: CDR1 SGDLS, CDR2 YYNGEE. V was trimmed by 0 bases and J by 0 bases, leaving 7 bases between them. The CDR3 has 15 residues. The CDR3 reads CASSVEMFSYNEQFF. The CDR3 DNA reads as TGTGCCAGCAGCGTAGAGATGTTCTCCTACAATGAGCAGTTCTTC.

This clonotype came up many times. The chain joins TRBV20-1 to TRBJ2-1, with a tentative D call TRBD2 (6 bases). Trimming removed 1 base from V and 0 bases from J, with 13 bases in between. The germline gives CDR1 DFQATT, CDR2 SNEGSKA (reference sequence). CDR3 length: 16 residues. The CDR3 is CSARGLADSSYNEQFF. The CDR3, as DNA: TGCAGTGCTAGAGGATTAGCGGATAGCTCCTACAATGAGCAGTTCTTC.

This clonotype was observed many times. This chain joins TRBV10-3 and TRBJ2-5; weak D call: TRBD2 (5 bases). The germline V gene encodes CDR1 ENHRY and CDR2 SYGVKD. V gave up 0 bases and J gave up 5 bases, with 7 bases separating them. The CDR3 is 13 amino acids. CDR3 nucleotide sequence: TGTGCCATCAGTGAGTCTGAGGGCGAGACCCAGTACTTC. Translated, it gives CAISESEGETQYF.

The sample holds many counts of this clonotype. The chain has TRBV5-1 and TRBJ2-2; D remains unclear. The length of the CDR3 is 12 residues. CDR1 is SGHRS and CDR2 is YFSETQ in the germline V gene. Trimming shortened V by 0 bases and J by 7 bases, and 4 bases separated the two germline ends. The CDR3 DNA sequence: TGCGCCAGCAGCTTGGTGGGCGGGGAGCTGTTTTTT. Its translation: CASSLVGGELFF.

At least ten counts were recorded for this clonotype. The rearrangement joins TRBV18 to TRBJ2-5; D assignment may be TRBD1 or TRBD2 (5 bases each). The V gene's germline CDR1 is KGHSH and CDR2 LQKENI. The V end was cut by 5 bases, the J end by 2 bases, with 9 bases between. The CDR3 runs to 13 residues. CDR3 residues: CASSRDGQETQYF. The CDR3 DNA is TGTGCCAGCTCAAGGGACGGACAAGAGACCCAGTACTTC.

The chain employs TRBV28 and TRBJ1-2; a weak D match, TRBD1 (5 bases). V lost 3 bases to trimming and J lost 0 bases, with 11 bases between them. The CDR3 spans 15 residues. Per the germline V gene, CDR1 is MDHEN and CDR2 is SYDVKM. The CDR3 sequence: CASSFHPGTNYGYTF. The DNA for the CDR3 is TGTGCCAGCAGTTTCCATCCAGGGACTAACTATGGCTACACCTTC.

This clonotype was detected many times. The chain couples TRBV15 to TRBJ2-7, with TRBD1 matching 10 bases. The CDR3 length is 16 residues. V lost 0 bases to trimming and J lost 5 bases; unmatched junction nucleotides: 7. The germline CDR1 and CDR2 sequences are LNHNV and YYDKDF (reference sequence). The CDR3 region is CATSRDGDRGRHEQYF. CDR3 bases: TGTGCCACCAGCAGAGATGGGGACAGGGGTCGCCACGAGCAGTACTTC.

There are many counts of this clonotype. The J gene is TRBJ1-2, the V gene TRBV20-1, with D tentatively TRBD1 (5 bases). The germline gives CDR1 DFQATT, CDR2 SNEGSKA (reference sequence). The V end lost 0 bases, the J end lost 0 bases, and 11 bases lay between the germline ends. The CDR3 is 15 amino acids. In nucleotides, the CDR3 is TGCAGTGCTAGAGATGCGACAGCTTCTAACTATGGCTACACCTTC. This codes for CSARDATASNYGYTF.

This clonotype was counted many times. The chain carries TRBV20-1 and TRBJ2-7, with a possible D match to TRBD2 (5 bases). The V end was cut by 6 bases, the J end by 0 bases, with 18 bases between. The CDR3 contains 15 residues. From germline, CDR1 is DFQATT and CDR2 SNEGSKA (reference sequence). For the CDR3, the DNA is TGCAGTGCCGTTCCCCTAGCTCCGGGCTCCTACGAGCAGTACTTC. Its protein is CSAVPLAPGSYEQYF.

A word on this clonotype: A much larger clone differs from this one at a single base, so this may be a read error. The CDR3 loop is CIFSGRAEAYNEQFF. DNA for the CDR3: TGCATCTTTAGCGGGAGGGCCGAAGCCTACAATGAGCAGTTCTTC. The rearrangement uses TRBV20-1 and TRBJ2-1; TRBD2 agrees at 11 bases. Germline V gene lookup returns CDR1 DFQATT and CDR2 SNEGSKA (reference sequence). The CDR3 is made up of 15 amino acids.

This clonotype was detected ten times or more. CDR3 DNA: TGTGCCAGCAGCCCCGACGGGACAGTCACAGATACGCAGTATTTT. Its translation is CASSPDGTVTDTQYF. The chain combines TRBV7-3 with TRBJ2-3; 7 bases agree with TRBD1. V lost 5 bases, J lost 2 bases, and 7 bases stayed unmatched. The germline gives CDR1 SGHTA, CDR2 FQGTGA. This CDR3 is 15 amino acids long.

The J gene is TRBJ2-3, the V gene TRBV28, with D possibly being TRBD2 (5 bases). CDR3 length: 17 amino acids. V lost 2 bases and J lost 1, with 16 bases in between. CDR1 is MDHEN and CDR2 is SYDVKM in the germline V gene. As DNA, the CDR3 is TGTGCCAGCAGTTTAGGTTTTTTTGGGCGGGGCACAGATACGCAGTATTTT. This encodes CASSLGFFGRGTDTQYF. Complete variable domain (other parts from reference TRBV28 and TRBJ2-3): DVKVTQSSRYLVKRTGEKVFLECVQDMDHENMFWYRQDPGLGLRLIYFSYDVKMKEKGDIPEGYSVSREKKERFSLILESASTNQTSMYLCASSLGFFGRGTDTQYFGPGTRLTVL.

This clonotype was seen repeatedly, ten times or more. This chain joins TRBV12-3 or TRBV12-4 and TRBJ2-7, with 8 bases that match TRBD1. The trim removed 1 base at V and 1 base at J, leaving 12 bases unmatched. There are 18 residues in the CDR3. The CDR3 bases are TGTGCCAGCAGTTTAGATTGGGGTGGACAGGGAATGTCCTACGAGCAGTACTTC. It translates to CASSLDWGGQGMSYEQYF.

This clonotype was counted ten times or more. The CDR3 region has the DNA TGCAGTGCCCAACATGGCGTCTCTGGGGCCAACGTCCTGACTTTC. Translated, it gives CSAQHGVSGANVLTF. This sequence joins TRBV20-1 and TRBJ2-6; D not certain. V was pared by 6 bases and J by 0 bases, with 12 bases between. The CDR3 contains 15 residues. Germline loops: CDR1 DFQATT, CDR2 SNEGSKA (reference sequence).

This clonotype was seen many times. The chain recombines TRBV4-1 with TRBJ2-7, with D uncertain. V was trimmed by 4 bases and J by 0 bases, leaving 7 bases between them. Germline loops: CDR1 MGHRA, CDR2 YSYEKL. The CDR3 is 13 amino acids. This CDR3 reads CASSPDFSYEQYF. The CDR3, as DNA: TGCGCCAGCAGCCCTGACTTCTCCTACGAGCAGTACTTC.

This clonotype came up a few times. DNA of the CDR3: TGTGCCACCTCCCCGGGACAGTCTAGCACAGATACGCAGTATTTT. It translates to CATSPGQSSTDTQYF. The chain is built from TRBV3-1 and TRBJ2-3; 7 nucleotides line up with TRBD1. The germline CDR1 and CDR2 sequences are LGHDT and YNNKEL (reference sequence). Unmatched junction bases numbered 10, after V lost 10 bases and J lost 0 bases. The CDR3 is made up of 15 amino acids.

The table lists this clonotype with many counts. This chain links TRBV29-1 with TRBJ1-4, with TRBD1 as a possible D gene (5 bases). Germline V lookup: CDR1 SQVTM, CDR2 ANQGSEA. There are 15 residues in the CDR3. V was cut by 8 bases and J by 1 base, with 17 bases left in between. The CDR3: CSIRARWETNEKLFF. CDR3 bases: TGCAGCATCAGGGCTAGGTGGGAAACTAATGAAAAACTGTTTTTT.

This clonotype is judged medium-sized. The chain employs TRBV5-1 and TRBJ2-3, with D unresolved. The length of the CDR3 is 14 residues. CDR1 is SGHRS and CDR2 is YFSETQ in the germline V gene. The V and J ends lost 5 bases and 1 base respectively, with 11 bases between them. The CDR3 coding sequence is TGCGCCAGCAGGACTCACCCAGGCACAGATACGCAGTATTTT. It yields the protein CASRTHPGTDTQYF.

This clonotype was observed many times. This sequence joins TRBV5-6 and TRBJ2-7; no clear D gene. There are 11 residues in the CDR3. The V end lost 1 base, the J end lost 6 bases, and 5 bases lay between the germline ends. Germline values: CDR1 SGHDT, CDR2 YYEEEE. In nucleotides, the CDR3 is TGTGCCAGCAGCTTGTATACCGAGCAGTACTTC. Its protein product is CASSLYTEQYF.